The rows below give T cell receptor beta chains drawn from one sample of a study of blood T cell repertoires in COVID-19. Here immunoSEQ multiplex PCR was the method, and the copy in TCRdb shows in-frame clones only, minus some. The top ten clones hold more than 0.9% of a sample with around 110,000 clones, 90% to 95% of them seen once. Sample: peripheral blood. The source of these receptors is a woman aged 25 to 39 with acute or convalescent COVID-19. Each CDR3 is given with its conserved first and last residue. A D gene is named only where the DNA matches it firmly. Where a row states a size, it is once, few, many or the class of an expanded clone; other rows omit it.

abundance	d_gene	j_gene	v_gene	len	CDR3aa	CDR3nt
-	TRBD1	TRBJ1-4	TRBV5-6	15	CASSLGRTGYGKLFF	TGTGCCAGCAGCTTGGGAAGGACAGGATATGGAAAACTGTTTTTT
once	-	TRBJ1-2	TRBV4-1	13	CASSQDRRVGYTF	TGCGCCAGCAGCCAAGATCGCAGGGTAGGCTACACCTTC
-	TRBD1	TRBJ2-4	TRBV4-3	13	CASSRDRKNIQYF	TGCGCCAGCAGCCGGGACAGAAAAAACATTCAGTACTTC
-	-	TRBJ1-1	TRBV6-2/TRBV6-3	14	CASSDGGSFQLAFF	TGTGCCAGCAGTGACGGAGGGTCGTTTCAGTTGGCTTTCTTT
-	TRBD2	TRBJ2-1	TRBV11-2	15	CASSLGREGYNEQFF	TGTGCCAGCAGCTTAGGGCGGGAGGGCTACAATGAGCAGTTCTTC
-	TRBD2	TRBJ2-5	TRBV11-2	14	CASNNPTSGRPQYF	TGTGCCAGCAACAATCCGACTAGCGGGAGGCCTCAGTACTTC
-	-	TRBJ2-5	TRBV2	13	CASTLGRQETQYF	TGTGCCAGCACGCTAGGAAGGCAAGAGACCCAGTACTTC
-	TRBD2	TRBJ2-1	TRBV3-1/TRBV3-2	20	CASSQRTSGRATVSYNEQFF	TGTGCCAGCAGCCAACGGACTAGCGGGAGGGCCACGGTCTCCTACAATGAGCAGTTCTTC
-	TRBD1	TRBJ1-6	TRBV4-2	18	CASSQVYARGQGNSPLHF	TGTGCCAGCAGCCAAGTATATGCTCGGGGACAGGGTAATTCACCCCTCCACTTT
-	TRBD2	TRBJ2-1	TRBV11-3	16	CASSFERGGFDNEQFF	TGTGCCAGCAGCTTTGAGCGGGGGGGCTTCGATAATGAGCAGTTCTTC
-	-	TRBJ1-3	TRBV30	16	CAWSGSGWDSGNTIYF	TGTGCCTGGAGCGGGAGTGGGTGGGACTCTGGAAACACCATATATTTT
-	-	TRBJ2-1	TRBV4-3	13	CASSQESGLEQFF	TGCGCCAGCAGCCAAGAGTCTGGCCTTGAGCAGTTCTTC
-	TRBD2	TRBJ2-2	TRBV6-5	15	CATSGLAGAGGELFF	TGTGCCACCAGCGGACTAGCGGGAGCAGGAGGGGAGCTGTTTTTT
-	-	TRBJ2-3	TRBV14	16	CASSRRLEVSTDTQYF	TGTGCCAGCAGCCGAAGACTAGAAGTAAGCACAGATACGCAGTATTTT
-	TRBD2	TRBJ2-1	TRBV27	14	CASTFLGGGNEQFF	TGTGCCAGCACCTTCCTGGGCGGGGGTAATGAGCAGTTCTTC
-	TRBD1	TRBJ1-1	TRBV5-1	17	CASSLKVTGGLNTEAFF	TGCGCCAGCAGCTTGAAGGTGACAGGGGGGCTGAACACTGAAGCTTTCTTT
-	-	TRBJ1-2	TRBV30	13	CAYWTTDNYGYTF	TGTGCCTATTGGACGACAGATAACTATGGCTACACCTTC
few	-	TRBJ2-3	TRBV3-1/TRBV3-2	13	CASSPRAWDTQYF	TGTGCCAGCAGCCCAAGAGCGTGGGATACGCAGTATTTT
few	-	TRBJ2-7	TRBV4-1	14	CASSQGVRTYEQYF	TGCGCCAGCAGCCAAGGGGTCAGGACCTACGAGCAGTACTTC